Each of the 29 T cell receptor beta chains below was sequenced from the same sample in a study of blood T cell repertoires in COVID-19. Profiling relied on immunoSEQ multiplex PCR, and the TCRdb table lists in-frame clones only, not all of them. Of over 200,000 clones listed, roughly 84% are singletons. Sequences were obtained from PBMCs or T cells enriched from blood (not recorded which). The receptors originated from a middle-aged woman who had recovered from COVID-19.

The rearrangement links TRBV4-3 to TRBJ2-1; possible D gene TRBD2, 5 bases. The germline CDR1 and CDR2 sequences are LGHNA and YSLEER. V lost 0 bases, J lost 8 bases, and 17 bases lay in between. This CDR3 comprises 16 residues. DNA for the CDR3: TGCGCCAGCAGCCAAGATGAGAGGGCGACTGGAGATGAGCAGTTCTTC. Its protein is CASSQDERATGDEQFF.

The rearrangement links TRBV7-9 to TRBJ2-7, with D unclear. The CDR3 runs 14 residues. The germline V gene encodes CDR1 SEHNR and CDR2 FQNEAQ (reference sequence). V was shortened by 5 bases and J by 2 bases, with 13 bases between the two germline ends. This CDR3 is CASSPIHSTYEQYF. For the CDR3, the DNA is TGTGCCAGCAGCCCAATACATAGCACCTACGAGCAGTACTTC.

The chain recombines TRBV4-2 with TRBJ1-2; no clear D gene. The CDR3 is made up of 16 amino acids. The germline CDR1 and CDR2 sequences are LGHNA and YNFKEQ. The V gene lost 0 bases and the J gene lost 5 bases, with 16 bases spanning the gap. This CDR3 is CASSQDPGEANYGYTF. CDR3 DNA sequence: TGTGCCAGCAGCCAAGATCCCGGAGAAGCCAATTATGGCTACACCTTC.

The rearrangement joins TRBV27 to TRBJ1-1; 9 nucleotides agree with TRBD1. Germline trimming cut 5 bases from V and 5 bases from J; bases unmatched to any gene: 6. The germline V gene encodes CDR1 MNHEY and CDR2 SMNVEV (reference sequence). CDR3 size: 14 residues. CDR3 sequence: CASSPGQGRTEAFF. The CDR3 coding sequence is TGTGCCAGCAGTCCCGGACAGGGGCGAACTGAAGCTTTCTTT.

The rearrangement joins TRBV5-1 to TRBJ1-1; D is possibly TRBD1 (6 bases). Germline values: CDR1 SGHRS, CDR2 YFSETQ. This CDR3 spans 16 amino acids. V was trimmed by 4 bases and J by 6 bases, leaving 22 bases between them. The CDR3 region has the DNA TGCGCCAGCAGCCATCCTGACAGGACGACGAGGGCTGAAGCTTTCTTT. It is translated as CASSHPDRTTRAEAFF.

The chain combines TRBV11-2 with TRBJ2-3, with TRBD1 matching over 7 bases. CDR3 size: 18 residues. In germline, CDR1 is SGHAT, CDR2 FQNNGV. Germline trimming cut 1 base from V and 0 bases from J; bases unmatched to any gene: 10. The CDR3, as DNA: TGTGCCAGCAGCTTAGGAAGGTGGACAGGTACTAGCACAGATACGCAGTATTTT. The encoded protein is CASSLGRWTGTSTDTQYF.

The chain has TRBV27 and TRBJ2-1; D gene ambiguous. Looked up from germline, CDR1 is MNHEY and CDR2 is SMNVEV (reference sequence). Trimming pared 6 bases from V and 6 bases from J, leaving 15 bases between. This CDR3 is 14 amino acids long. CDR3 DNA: TGTGCCAGCAGCCCTTTTACCGGGTTCAATGAGCAGTTCTTC. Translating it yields CASSPFTGFNEQFF.

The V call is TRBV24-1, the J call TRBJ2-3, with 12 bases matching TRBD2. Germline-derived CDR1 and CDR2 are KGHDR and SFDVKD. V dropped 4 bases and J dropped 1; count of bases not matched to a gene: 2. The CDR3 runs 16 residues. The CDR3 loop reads CATSEASGRGTDTQYF. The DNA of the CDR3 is TGTGCCACCAGTGAGGCTAGCGGGAGGGGCACAGATACGCAGTATTTT.

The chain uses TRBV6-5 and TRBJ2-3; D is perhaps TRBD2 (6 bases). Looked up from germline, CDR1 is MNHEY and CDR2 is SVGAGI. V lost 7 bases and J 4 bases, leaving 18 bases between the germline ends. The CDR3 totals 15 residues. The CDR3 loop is CASTPEGTTADTQYF. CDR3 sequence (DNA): TGTGCCAGCACCCCGGAGGGCACTACCGCAGATACGCAGTATTTT.

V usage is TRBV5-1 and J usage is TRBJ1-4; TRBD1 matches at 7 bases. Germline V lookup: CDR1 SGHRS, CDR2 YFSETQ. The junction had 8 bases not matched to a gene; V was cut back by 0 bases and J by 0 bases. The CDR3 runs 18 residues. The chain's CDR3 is CASSLGVTGRSTNEKLFF. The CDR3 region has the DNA TGCGCCAGCAGCTTGGGGGTGACAGGGAGGTCAACTAATGAAAAACTGTTTTTT.

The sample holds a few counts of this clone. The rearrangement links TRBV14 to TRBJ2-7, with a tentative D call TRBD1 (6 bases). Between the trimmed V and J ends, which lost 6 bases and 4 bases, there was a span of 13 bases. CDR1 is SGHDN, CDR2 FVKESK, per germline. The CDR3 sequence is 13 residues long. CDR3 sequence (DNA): TGTGCCAGCAGGGACAGTTCTGAATACGAGCAGTACTTC. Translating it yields CASRDSSEYEQYF. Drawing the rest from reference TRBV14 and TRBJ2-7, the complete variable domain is EAGVTQFPSHSVIEKGQTVTLRCDPISGHDNLYWYRRVMGKEIKFLLHFVKESKQDESGMPNNRFLAERTGGTYSTLKVQPAELEDSGVYFCASRDSSEYEQYFGPGTRLTVT.

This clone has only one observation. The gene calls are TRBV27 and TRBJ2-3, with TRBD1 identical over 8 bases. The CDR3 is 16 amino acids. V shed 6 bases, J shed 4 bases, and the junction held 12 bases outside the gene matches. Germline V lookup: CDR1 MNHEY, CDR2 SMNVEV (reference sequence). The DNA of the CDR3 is TGTGCCAGCAGGTCGGGCAGGGGGCAGTCATCAGATACGCAGTATTTT. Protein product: CASRSGRGQSSDTQYF.

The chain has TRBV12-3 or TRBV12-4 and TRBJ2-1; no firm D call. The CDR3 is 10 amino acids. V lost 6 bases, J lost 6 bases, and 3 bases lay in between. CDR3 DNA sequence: TGTGCCAGCAGCCTCAATGAGCAGTTCTTC. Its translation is CASSLNEQFF.

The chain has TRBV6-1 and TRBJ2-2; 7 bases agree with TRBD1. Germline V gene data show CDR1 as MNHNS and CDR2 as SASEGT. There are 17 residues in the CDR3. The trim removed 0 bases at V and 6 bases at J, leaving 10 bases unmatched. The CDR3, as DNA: TGTGCCAGCAGTGAAGCGACAGACAGGGCAGTCGCCGGGGAGCTGTTTTTT. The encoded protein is CASSEATDRAVAGELFF.

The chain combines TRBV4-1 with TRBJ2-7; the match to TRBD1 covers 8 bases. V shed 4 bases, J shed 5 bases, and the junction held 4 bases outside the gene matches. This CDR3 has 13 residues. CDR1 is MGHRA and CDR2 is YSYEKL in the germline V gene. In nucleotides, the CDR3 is TGCGCCAGCAGCCTTCTACAGGGGGACGAGCAGTACTTC. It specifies CASSLLQGDEQYF.

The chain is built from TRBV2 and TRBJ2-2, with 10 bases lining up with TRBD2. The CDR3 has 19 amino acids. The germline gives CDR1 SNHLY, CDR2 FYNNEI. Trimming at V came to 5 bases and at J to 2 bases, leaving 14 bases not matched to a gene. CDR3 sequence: CASSPWAAGGPINTGELFF. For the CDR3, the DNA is TGTGCCAGCAGTCCTTGGGCAGCGGGAGGGCCTATAAACACCGGGGAGCTGTTTTTT.

The CDR3 loop is CASSWGQHQETQYF. CDR3 coding DNA: TGTGCCAGCAGTTGGGGACAGCATCAAGAGACCCAGTACTTC. The V and J genes are TRBV6-5 and TRBJ2-5; 7 nucleotides line up with TRBD1. After removal of 4 bases from V and 2 bases from J, the junction contained 4 bases not matched to a gene. The germline V gene has CDR1 MNHEY and CDR2 SVGAGI. CDR3 size: 14 residues.

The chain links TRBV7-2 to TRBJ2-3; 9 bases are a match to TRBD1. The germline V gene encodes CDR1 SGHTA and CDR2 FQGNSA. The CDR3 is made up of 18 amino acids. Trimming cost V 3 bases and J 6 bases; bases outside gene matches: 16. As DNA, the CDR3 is TGTGCCAGCAGCTTGAACTCCGGGACAGGGAACACTCGGGATACGCAGTATTTT. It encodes CASSLNSGTGNTRDTQYF. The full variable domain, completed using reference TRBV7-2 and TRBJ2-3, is GAGVSQSPSNKVTEKGKDVELRCDPISGHTALYWYRQSLGQGLEFLIYFQGNSAPDKSGLPSDRFSAERTGGSVSTLTIQRTQQEDSAVYLCASSLNSGTGNTRDTQYFGPGTRLTVL.

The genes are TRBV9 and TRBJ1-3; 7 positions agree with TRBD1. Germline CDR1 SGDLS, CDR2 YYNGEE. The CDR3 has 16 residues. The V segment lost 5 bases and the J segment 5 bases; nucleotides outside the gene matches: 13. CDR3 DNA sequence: TGTGCCAGCAGTCCACGACAGGGATCAGGTCGAAACACCATATATTTT. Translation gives CASSPRQGSGRNTIYF.

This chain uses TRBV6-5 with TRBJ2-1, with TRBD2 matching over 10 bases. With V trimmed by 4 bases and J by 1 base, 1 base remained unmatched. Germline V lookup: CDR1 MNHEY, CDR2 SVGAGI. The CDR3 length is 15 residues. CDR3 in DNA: TGTGCCAGCAGTTCGGGACTAGCGTCCTACAATGAGCAGTTCTTC. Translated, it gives CASSSGLASYNEQFF.

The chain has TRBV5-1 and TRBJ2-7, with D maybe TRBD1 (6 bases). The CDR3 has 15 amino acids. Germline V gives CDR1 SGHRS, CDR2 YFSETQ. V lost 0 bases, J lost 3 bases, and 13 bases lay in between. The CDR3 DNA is TGCGCCAGCAGCTTGGCTGCCGGGACAAACTACGAGCAGTACTTC. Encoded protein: CASSLAAGTNYEQYF.

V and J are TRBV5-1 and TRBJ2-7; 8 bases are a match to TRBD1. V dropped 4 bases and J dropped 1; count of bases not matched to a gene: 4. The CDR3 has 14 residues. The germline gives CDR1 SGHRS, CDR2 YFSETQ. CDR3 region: CASSPGTGSYEQYF. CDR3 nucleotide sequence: TGCGCCAGCAGCCCGGGGACAGGATCCTACGAGCAGTACTTC.

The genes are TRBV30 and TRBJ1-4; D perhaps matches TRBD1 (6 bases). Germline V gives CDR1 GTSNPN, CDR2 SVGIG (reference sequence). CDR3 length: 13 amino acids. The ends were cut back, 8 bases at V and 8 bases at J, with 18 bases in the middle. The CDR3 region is CAGRDTAREKLFF. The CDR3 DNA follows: TGTGCCGGCCGGGACACCGCTAGGGAAAAACTGTTTTTT.

CDR3 amino acids: CASSLGTGGAGYTF. The DNA of the CDR3 is TGTGCCAGCAGCTTAGGGACAGGGGGCGCGGGCTACACCTTC. The chain uses TRBV11-2 and TRBJ1-2, with TRBD1 identical over 11 bases. Germline CDR1 reads SGHAT; CDR2 reads FQNNGV. J gave up 8 bases and V 1 base, and 3 bases lay outside the gene matches. CDR3 length: 14 amino acids.

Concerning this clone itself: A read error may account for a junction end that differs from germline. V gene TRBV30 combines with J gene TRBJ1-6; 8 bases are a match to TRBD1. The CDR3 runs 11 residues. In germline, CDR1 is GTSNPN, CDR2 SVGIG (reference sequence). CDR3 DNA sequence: TGTGCCTGGAGGAGAAGGGACAGGTTTTTCTTT. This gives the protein CAWRRRDRFFF.

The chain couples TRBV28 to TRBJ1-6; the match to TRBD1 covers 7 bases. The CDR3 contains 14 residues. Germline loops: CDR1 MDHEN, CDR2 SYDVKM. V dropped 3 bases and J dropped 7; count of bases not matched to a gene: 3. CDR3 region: CASSLGQMNSPLHF. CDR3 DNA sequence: TGTGCCAGCAGTTTGGGACAGATGAATTCACCCCTCCACTTT.

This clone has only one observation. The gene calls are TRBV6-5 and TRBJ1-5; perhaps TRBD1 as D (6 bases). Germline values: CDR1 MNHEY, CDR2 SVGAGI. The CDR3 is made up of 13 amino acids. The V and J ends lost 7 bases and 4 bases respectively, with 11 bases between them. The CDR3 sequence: CASKRTENQPQHF. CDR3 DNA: TGTGCCAGCAAAAGGACAGAGAATCAGCCCCAGCATTTT.

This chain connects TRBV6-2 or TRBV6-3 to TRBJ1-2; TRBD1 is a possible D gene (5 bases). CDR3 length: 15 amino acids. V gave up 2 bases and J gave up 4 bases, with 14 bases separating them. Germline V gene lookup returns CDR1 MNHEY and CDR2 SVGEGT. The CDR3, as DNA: TGTGCCAGCAGTTACGCCGGTTCGGGGGGCTATGGCTACACCTTC. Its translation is CASSYAGSGGYGYTF.

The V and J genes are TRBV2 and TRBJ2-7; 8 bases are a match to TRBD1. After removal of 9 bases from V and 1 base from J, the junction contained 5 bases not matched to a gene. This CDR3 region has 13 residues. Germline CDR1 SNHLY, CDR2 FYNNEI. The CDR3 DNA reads TGTGCCAGTGGACAGGGCTGGTCCTACGAGCAGTACTTC. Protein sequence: CASGQGWSYEQYF. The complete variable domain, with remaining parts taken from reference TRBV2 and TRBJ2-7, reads EPEVTQTPSHQVTQMGQEVILRCVPISNHLYFYWYRQILGQKVEFLVSFYNNEISEKSEIFDDQFSVERPDGSNFTLKIRSTKLEDSAMYFCASGQGWSYEQYFGPGTRLTVT.